This T cell receptor (beta chain) was recovered during a study of T cell repertoires in cytomegalovirus infection. Overall study context: In public TCR beta signatures, there were indications of both CMV infection and matching HLA type.

TCRdb used MiXCR to reprocess the reads, holding one entry per CDR3 protein. The table has 300,000 to 400,000 distinct CDR3 sequences, 18% seen once. As for this clonotype: The conserved final phenylalanine or tryptophan is absent from the CDR3, which likely points to a read error.

The CDR3 is 15 residues long. CDR1 DFQATT and CDR2 SNEGSKA come from the germline V gene (reference sequence). V dropped 1 base and J dropped 9 bases, with 16 bases sitting between them. The clonotype comes from a human donor in good health (CMV status not recorded). Some clones in this sample may be carry-over from other donors' samples. V usage is TRBV20-1 and J usage is TRBJ1-6; maybe TRBD1 (5 bases). Specimen: PBMCs. The CDR3 loop reads CSARGPTGEGSPLHY. Here the CDR3 DNA reads TGCAGTGCTAGAGGCCCTACGGGGGAAGGTTCACCCCTCCACTAT.